What follows is one T cell receptor beta chain and its context. Between about 2.24 and 5 ug genomic DNA went in, equal for pairs. Data came from immunoSEQ multiplex PCR; TCRdb stores just in-frame clones and leaves some out. Of thousands of clones listed, nearly 90% are singletons. Four or five deparaffinized, unstained approximately 10 um sections supplied tumor areas macrodissected using marked H&E slides as a guide. Germline CDR1 is MDHEN and CDR2 is SYDVKM. V was pared by 6 bases and J by 9 bases, with 11 bases between. The CDR3 totals 11 residues. This specimen belongs to a study of T cells in lung cancer brain metastases. Study-wide context: Most patients, about 90% of the 20, got no therapy between primary and metastasis resection.

The sample comprised tumor tissue from the primary lung tumor. The clonotype comes from a woman aged 45 to 65 with non-small cell lung cancer. V and J are TRBV28 and TRBJ1-1; D may be TRBD1 (5 bases). As DNA, the CDR3 is TGTGCCAGCAGCTACGGGACCCAAGCTTTCTTT. It encodes CASSYGTQAFF.